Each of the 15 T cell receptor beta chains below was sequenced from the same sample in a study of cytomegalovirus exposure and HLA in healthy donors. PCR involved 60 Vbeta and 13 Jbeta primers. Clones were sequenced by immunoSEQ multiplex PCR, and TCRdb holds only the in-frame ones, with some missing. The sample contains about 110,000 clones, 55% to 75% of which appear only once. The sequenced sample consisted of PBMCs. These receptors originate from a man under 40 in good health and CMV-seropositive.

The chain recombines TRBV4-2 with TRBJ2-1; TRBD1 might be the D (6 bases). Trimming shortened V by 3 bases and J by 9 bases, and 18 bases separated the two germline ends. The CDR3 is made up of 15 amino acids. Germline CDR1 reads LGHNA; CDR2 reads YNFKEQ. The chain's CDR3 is CASSQRPGQVGEQFF. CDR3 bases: TGTGCCAGCAGCCAGAGACCGGGACAAGTAGGTGAGCAGTTCTTC.

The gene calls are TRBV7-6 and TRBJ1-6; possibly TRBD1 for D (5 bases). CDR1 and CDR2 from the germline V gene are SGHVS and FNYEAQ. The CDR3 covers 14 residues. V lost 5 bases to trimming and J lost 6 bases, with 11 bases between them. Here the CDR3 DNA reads TGTGCCAGCAGCGTGGGGGGGGGTAATTCACCCCTCCACTTT. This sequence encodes CASSVGGGNSPLHF.

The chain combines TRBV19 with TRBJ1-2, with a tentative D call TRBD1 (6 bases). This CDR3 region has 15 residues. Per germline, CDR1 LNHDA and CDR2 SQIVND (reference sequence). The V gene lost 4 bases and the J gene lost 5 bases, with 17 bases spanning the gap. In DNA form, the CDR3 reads TGTGCCAGTAGTAGACCCGGGACAACAATTTATGGCTACACCTTC. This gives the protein CASSRPGTTIYGYTF.

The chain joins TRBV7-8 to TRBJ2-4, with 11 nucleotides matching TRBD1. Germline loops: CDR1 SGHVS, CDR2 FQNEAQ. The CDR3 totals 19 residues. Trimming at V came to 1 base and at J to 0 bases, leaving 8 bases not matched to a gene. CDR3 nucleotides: TGTGCCAGCAGCTTAGTCTCGGACAGGGGGCGCGGAGCCAAAAACATTCAGTACTTC. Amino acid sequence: CASSLVSDRGRGAKNIQYF.

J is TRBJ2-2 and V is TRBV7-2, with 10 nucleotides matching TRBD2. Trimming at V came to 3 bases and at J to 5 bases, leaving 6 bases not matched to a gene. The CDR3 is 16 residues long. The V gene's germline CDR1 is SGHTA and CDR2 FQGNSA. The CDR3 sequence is CASSFFLAGVTGELFF. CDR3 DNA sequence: TGTGCCAGCAGCTTCTTCCTAGCGGGGGTAACCGGGGAGCTGTTTTTT.

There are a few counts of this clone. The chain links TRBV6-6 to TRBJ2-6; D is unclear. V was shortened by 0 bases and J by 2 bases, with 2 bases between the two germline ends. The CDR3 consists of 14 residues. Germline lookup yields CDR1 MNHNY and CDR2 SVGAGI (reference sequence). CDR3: CASSYSTGANVLTF. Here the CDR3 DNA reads TGTGCCAGCAGTTACTCTACTGGGGCCAACGTCCTGACTTTC.

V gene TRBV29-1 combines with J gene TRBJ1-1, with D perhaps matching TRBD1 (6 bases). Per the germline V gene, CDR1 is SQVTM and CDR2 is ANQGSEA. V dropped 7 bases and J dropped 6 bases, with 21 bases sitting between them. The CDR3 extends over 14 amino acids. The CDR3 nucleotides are TGCAGCGCTCGAGGACAAAGACAGGATTCTGAAGCTTTCTTT. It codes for CSARGQRQDSEAFF.

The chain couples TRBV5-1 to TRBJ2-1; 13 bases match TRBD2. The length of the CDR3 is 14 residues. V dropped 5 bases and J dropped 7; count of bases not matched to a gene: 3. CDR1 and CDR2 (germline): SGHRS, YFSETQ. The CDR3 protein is CASRGLAGNNEQFF. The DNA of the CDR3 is TGCGCCAGCAGGGGACTAGCGGGGAATAATGAGCAGTTCTTC.

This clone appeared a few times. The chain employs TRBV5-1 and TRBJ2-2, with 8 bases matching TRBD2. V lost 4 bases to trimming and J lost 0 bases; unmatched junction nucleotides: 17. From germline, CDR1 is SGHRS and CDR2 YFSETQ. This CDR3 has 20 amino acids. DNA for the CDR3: TGCGCCAGCAGCCGAAAATCCCAGAGCGGGGGCCAAACGAACACCGGGGAGCTGTTTTTT. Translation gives CASSRKSQSGGQTNTGELFF.

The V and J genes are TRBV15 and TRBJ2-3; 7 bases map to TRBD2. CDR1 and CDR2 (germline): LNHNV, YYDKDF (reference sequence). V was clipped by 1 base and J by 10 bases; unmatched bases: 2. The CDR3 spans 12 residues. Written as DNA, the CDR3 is TGTGCCACCAGCAGAGTTGCGGGGGCGCAGTATTTT. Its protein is CATSRVAGAQYF.

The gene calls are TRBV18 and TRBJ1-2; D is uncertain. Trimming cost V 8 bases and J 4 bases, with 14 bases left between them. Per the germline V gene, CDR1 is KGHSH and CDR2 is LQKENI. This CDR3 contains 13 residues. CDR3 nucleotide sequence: TGTGCCAGCGAGAACAGCTTATTCTATGGCTACACCTTC. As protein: CASENSLFYGYTF.

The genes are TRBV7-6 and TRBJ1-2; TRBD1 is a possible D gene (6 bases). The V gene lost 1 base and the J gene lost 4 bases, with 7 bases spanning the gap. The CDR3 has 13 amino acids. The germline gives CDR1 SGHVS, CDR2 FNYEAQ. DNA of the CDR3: TGTGCCAGCAGCTTAGGAGGGGGCTATGGCTACACCTTC. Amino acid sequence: CASSLGGGYGYTF. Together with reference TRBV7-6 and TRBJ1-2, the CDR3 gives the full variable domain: GAGVSQSPRYKVTKRGQDVALRCDPISGHVSLYWYRQALGQGPEFLTYFNYEAQQDKSGLPNDRFSAERPEGSISTLTIQRTEQRDSAMYRCASSLGGGYGYTFGSGTRLTVV.

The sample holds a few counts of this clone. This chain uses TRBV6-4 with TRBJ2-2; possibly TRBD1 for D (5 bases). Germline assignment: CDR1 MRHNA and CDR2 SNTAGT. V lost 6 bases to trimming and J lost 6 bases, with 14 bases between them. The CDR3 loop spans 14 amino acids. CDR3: CASRPQGSAGELFF. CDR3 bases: TGTGCCAGCAGGCCCCAGGGTTCGGCCGGGGAGCTGTTTTTT.

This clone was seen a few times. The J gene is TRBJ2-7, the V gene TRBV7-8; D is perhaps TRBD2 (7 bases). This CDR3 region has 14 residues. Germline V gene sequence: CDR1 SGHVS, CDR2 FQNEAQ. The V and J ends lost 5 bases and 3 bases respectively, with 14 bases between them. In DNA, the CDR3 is TGTGCCAGCAGCGCAACTAGGGGGGGCTACGAGCAGTACTTC. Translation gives CASSATRGGYEQYF.

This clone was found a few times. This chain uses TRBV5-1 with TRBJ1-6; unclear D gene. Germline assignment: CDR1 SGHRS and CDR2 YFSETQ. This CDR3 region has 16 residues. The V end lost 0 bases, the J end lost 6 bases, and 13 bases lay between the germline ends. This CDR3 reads CASSLDEGSGNSPLHF. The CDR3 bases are TGCGCCAGCAGCTTGGACGAGGGCAGCGGTAATTCACCCCTCCACTTT.